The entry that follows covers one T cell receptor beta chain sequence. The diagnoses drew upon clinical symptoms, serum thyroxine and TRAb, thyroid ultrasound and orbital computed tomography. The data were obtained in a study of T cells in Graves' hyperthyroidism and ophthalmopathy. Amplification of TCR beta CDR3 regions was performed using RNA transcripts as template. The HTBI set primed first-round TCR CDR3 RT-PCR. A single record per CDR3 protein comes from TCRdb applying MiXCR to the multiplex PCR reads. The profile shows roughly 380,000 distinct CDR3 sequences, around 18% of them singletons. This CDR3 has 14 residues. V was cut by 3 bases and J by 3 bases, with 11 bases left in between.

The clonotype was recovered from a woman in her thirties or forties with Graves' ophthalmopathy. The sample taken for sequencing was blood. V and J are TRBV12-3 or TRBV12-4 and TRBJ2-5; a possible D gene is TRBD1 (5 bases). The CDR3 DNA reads TGTGCCAGCAGTTTCGAGGAGACAGAAGAGACCCAGTACTTC. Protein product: CASSFEETEETQYF.